These 10 T cell receptor beta chains came from one sample sequenced in a study of human T cells and chemical hapten exposure. MiXCR, run by TCRdb on the RACE reads, gives a single entry per CDR3 protein. The sample consists of approximately 41,000 distinct CDR3 sequences, 7.5% to 8% of them appearing once. The time point denotes: pre-sensitization, week 0. Regarding treatment: therapeutic diphenylcyclopropenone sensitization with weekly scalp DPC. Sequenced here: whole blood, sampled in connection with sensitization to the hapten diphenylcyclopropenone (DPC). The receptor source for this set is a woman aged 50 to 60 with alopecia areata. Some clones in this sample may be carry-over from other donors' samples.

In its sample, this clonotype was seen many times. V gene TRBV23-1 combines with J gene TRBJ2-3; TRBD2 is a possible D gene (6 bases). TRBV23-1 has ORF status, its function being uncertain. Trimming removed 10 bases from V and 0 bases from J, with 11 bases in between. CDR3 length equals 13 residues. The DNA of the CDR3 is TGCGCCATCGCGGAGGGGAGCACAGATACGCAGTATTTT. It codes for CAIAEGSTDTQYF.

This rearrangement joins TRBV7-2 to TRBJ1-2; D gene unclear. Germline loops: CDR1 SGHTA, CDR2 FQGNSA. This CDR3 is built from 15 residues. Between the trimmed V and J ends, which lost 5 bases and 4 bases, there was a span of 17 bases. The CDR3 DNA sequence: TGTGCCAGCAGCCCGGGGTCGGGGAGACTCTATGGCTACACCTTC. This translates into CASSPGSGRLYGYTF.

At least ten counts were recorded for this clonotype. The J gene is TRBJ1-1, the V gene TRBV7-2; no clear D gene. CDR1 and CDR2 from the germline V gene are SGHTA and FQGNSA. This CDR3 comprises 15 residues. Between the trimmed V and J ends, which lost 5 bases and 3 bases, there was a span of 16 bases. CDR3 sequence reads: CASSPSGGGYTEAFF. As DNA, the CDR3 is TGTGCCAGCAGCCCCAGTGGAGGCGGTTACACTGAAGCTTTCTTT.

Turning to this clonotype: This may arise from a read error, as a much more abundant clone is one base away. This chain connects TRBV28 to TRBJ2-7; D possibly uses TRBD1 or TRBD2 (6 bases each). V was shortened by 8 bases and J by 5 bases, with 19 bases between the two germline ends. Per the germline V gene, CDR1 is MDHEN and CDR2 is SYDVKM. The CDR3 runs to 14 residues. The CDR3 DNA sequence: TGTGCCAGCCGGGGGCTAGTGGGATTCCACGAGCAGTACTTC. As protein: CASRGLVGFHEQYF.

This clonotype came up many times. The chain employs TRBV12-3 or TRBV12-4 and TRBJ2-1, with 7 bases fitting TRBD2. The CDR3 length is 13 residues. V was pared by 3 bases and J by 6 bases, with 2 bases of the junction left unmatched. The CDR3 DNA follows: TGTGCCAGCAGTTTTTCTAGCGGCAATGAGCAGTTCTTC. Its translation: CASSFSSGNEQFF.

This clonotype was detected ten times or more. V usage is TRBV7-3 and J usage is TRBJ2-1; TRBD2 matches at 9 bases. This CDR3 comprises 16 residues. The germline V gene encodes CDR1 SGHTA and CDR2 FQGTGA. Trimming cost V 3 bases and J 6 bases; bases outside gene matches: 9. CDR3 loop: CASSFTGTSIVNEQFF. DNA of the CDR3: TGTGCCAGCAGCTTCACCGGGACTAGCATCGTCAATGAGCAGTTCTTC.

Only one count was recorded for this clonotype. This chain links TRBV3-1 with TRBJ2-1, with D perhaps matching TRBD2 (6 bases). From germline, CDR1 is LGHDT and CDR2 YNNKEL (reference sequence). Trimming removed 1 base at V and 7 bases at J, with 14 bases between. This CDR3 is 15 amino acids long. CDR3 sequence: CASSQGALGTNEQFF. The CDR3 nucleotides are TGTGCCAGCAGCCAAGGAGCCCTAGGGACTAATGAGCAGTTCTTC.

This clonotype was counted many times. The genes are TRBV6-2 or TRBV6-3 and TRBJ1-1, with D possibly TRBD1 on 6 matching bases. CDR1 is MNHEY, CDR2 SVGEGT, per germline. Trimming left V 8 bases short and J 2 bases short, with 21 bases between. The CDR3 runs 16 residues. CDR3 in amino acids: CASLSRWGRRNTEAFF. CDR3 coding DNA: TGTGCCAGCCTATCCCGGTGGGGGCGCCGAAACACTGAAGCTTTCTTT.

In its sample, this clonotype was seen many times. This chain links TRBV11-2 with TRBJ2-5; D not resolved. The germline V gene encodes CDR1 SGHAT and CDR2 FQNNGV. Between the trimmed V and J ends, which lost 1 base and 9 bases, there was a span of 12 bases. The CDR3 is 13 amino acids. The CDR3 region has the DNA TGTGCCAGCAGCTTAGCCCCCACCCGGGCCCAGTACTTC. Its translation: CASSLAPTRAQYF. Complete variable domain (other parts from reference TRBV11-2 and TRBJ2-5): EAGVAQSPRYKIIEKRQSVAFWCNPISGHATLYWYQQILGQGPKLLIQFQNNGVVDDSQLPKDRFSAERLKGVDSTLKIQPAKLEDSAVYLCASSLAPTRAQYFGPGTRLLVL.

J is TRBJ1-2 and V is TRBV14; D unclear. CDR1 is SGHDN, CDR2 FVKESK, per germline. Trimming stripped 3 bases from V and 3 bases from J, with 11 bases between. This CDR3 has 14 amino acids. CDR3 nucleotide sequence: TGTGCCAGCAGCCATCCGACCGACGACTATGGCTACACCTTC. The encoded protein is CASSHPTDDYGYTF.